One and the same sample provided the 19 T cell receptor beta chains below, sequenced in a study of beta chain features in type 1 diabetes. TCRB transcripts that were expressed got sequenced, as all of the isolated RNA had been reverse transcribed. Libraries were prepared by immunoSEQ multiplex PCR; TCRdb keeps only in-frame clonotypes and omits some of them. This table holds hundreds of thousands of clones, approximately 12% found once. No antigens are known for them. Study findings and constraints: Type 1 diabetes patients showed a moderate but significant shortening of TCRB CDR3s in all four CD4+ subsets.

The sample taken for sequencing was naive CD4+ T cells from blood. All receptors come from a woman aged 18-30 years with type 1 diabetes.

The rearrangement links TRBV29-1 to TRBJ2-3; D perhaps matches TRBD1 (6 bases). Trimming stripped 7 bases from V and 0 bases from J, with 17 bases between. This CDR3 region has 15 residues. Germline V gene data show CDR1 as SQVTM and CDR2 as ANQGSEA. In DNA, the CDR3 is TGCAGCGGACGCACAGGGAGAGCTAGCACAGATACGCAGTATTTT. Protein sequence: CSGRTGRASTDTQYF.

This clone showed up just a few times. Here the CDR3 DNA reads TGTGCCAGCAGTTTATACCCGCAAGGGGCCCAGTACTTC. This translates into CASSLYPQGAQYF. The chain uses TRBV27 and TRBJ2-5; perhaps TRBD1 as D (5 bases). The CDR3 covers 13 residues. V dropped 1 base and J dropped 9 bases, with 12 bases sitting between them. Germline V gene lookup returns CDR1 MNHEY and CDR2 SMNVEV (reference sequence).

This chain uses TRBV10-3 with TRBJ2-7; 10 bases map to TRBD1. In germline, CDR1 is ENHRY, CDR2 SYGVKD. V was pared by 11 bases and J by 0 bases, with 4 bases of the junction left unmatched. This CDR3 has 13 amino acids. The CDR3 DNA is TGTGCCCTTGGGACAGGGGTCTCCTACGAGCAGTACTTC. Its protein product is CALGTGVSYEQYF.

There are a few counts of this clone. This sequence joins TRBV5-6 and TRBJ2-7; D is uncertain. Per germline, CDR1 SGHDT and CDR2 YYEEEE. The CDR3 spans 14 residues. The V end was cut by 0 bases, the J end by 0 bases, with 7 bases between. The CDR3 region is CASSLDAISYEQYF. CDR3 DNA: TGTGCCAGCAGCTTGGACGCGATCTCCTACGAGCAGTACTTC.

The chain uses TRBV2 and TRBJ2-3; 9 nucleotides align to TRBD2. From germline, CDR1 is SNHLY and CDR2 FYNNEI. Germline trimming cut 7 bases from V and 6 bases from J; bases unmatched to any gene: 8. This CDR3 is built from 14 residues. This chain's CDR3 is CASNQRLAGDTQYF. The CDR3 DNA sequence: TGTGCCAGCAACCAGCGGCTAGCGGGGGATACGCAGTATTTT.

This clone was detected a few times. Other DNA sequences within the sample encode an identical CDR3. This rearrangement joins TRBV13 to TRBJ2-7, with no clear D. The CDR3 totals 14 residues. V was clipped by 0 bases and J by 0 bases, with 6 bases between them. Germline V gives CDR1 PRHDT, CDR2 FYEKMQ (reference sequence). The DNA of the CDR3 is TGTGCCAGCAGCTTAGGCCCAGACTCCTACGAGCAGTACTTC. The encoded protein is CASSLGPDSYEQYF.

This chain links TRBV30 with TRBJ1-2; possible D gene TRBD1, 5 bases. This CDR3 region has 12 residues. V lost 7 bases and J 8 bases, leaving 17 bases between the germline ends. From germline, CDR1 is GTSNPN and CDR2 SVGIG (reference sequence). The CDR3 DNA reads as TGTGCCTACCACAGGTTCCCTTTGGGCTACACCTTC. It encodes CAYHRFPLGYTF.

This clone has just a few counts. The V call is TRBV5-6, the J call TRBJ2-4; 7 nucleotides agree with TRBD1. With V trimmed by 5 bases and J by 0 bases, 5 bases remained unmatched. This CDR3 contains 15 residues. Germline-derived CDR1 and CDR2 are SGHDT and YYEEEE. The CDR3 loop reads CASRRTGLAKNIQYF. As DNA, the CDR3 is TGTGCCAGCAGACGGACAGGTCTAGCCAAAAACATTCAGTACTTC.

This clone showed up just a few times. The chain recombines TRBV19 with TRBJ2-6, with 11 positions matching TRBD1. The CDR3 has 18 residues. Germline CDR1 reads LNHDA; CDR2 reads SQIVND (reference sequence). V trimming: 5 bases; J trimming: 4 bases; junction bases outside the gene matches: 10. The CDR3 DNA reads as TGTGCCAGTAGTCTAACCGGGACAGGGGGTATGGGGGCCAACGTCCTGACTTTC. Amino acid sequence: CASSLTGTGGMGANVLTF.

This clone has just a few counts. The gene calls are TRBV27 and TRBJ2-7, with 9 bases identical to TRBD1. The CDR3 has 14 residues. V lost 6 bases, J lost 7 bases, and 10 bases stayed unmatched. Germline CDR1 MNHEY, CDR2 SMNVEV (reference sequence). For the CDR3, the DNA is TGTGCCAGCAGGCCCGGACAGGGGTCGGGGGAGCAGTACTTC. The encoded protein is CASRPGQGSGEQYF.

This clone has a handful of counts. This chain joins TRBV5-1 and TRBJ2-5; 8 nucleotides line up with TRBD2. Germline CDR1 reads SGHRS; CDR2 reads YFSETQ. This CDR3 has 12 amino acids. The CDR3 reads CAIAGNQETQYF. CDR3 nucleotides: TGCGCTATAGCGGGAAACCAAGAGACCCAGTACTTC. Filled out from reference TRBV5-1 and TRBJ2-5, the complete variable domain reads KAGVTQTPRYLIKTRGQQVTLSCSPISGHRSVSWYQQTPGQGLQFLFEYFSETQRNKGNFPGRFSGRQFSNSRSEMNVSTLELGDSALYLCAIAGNQETQYFGPGTRLLVL.

This clone appeared a few times. The V call is TRBV7-9, the J call TRBJ2-3; D is possibly TRBD1 (5 bases). V was pared by 1 base and J by 2 bases, with 10 bases between. CDR3 size: 15 residues. Per germline, CDR1 SEHNR and CDR2 FQNEAQ (reference sequence). DNA for the CDR3: TGTGCCAGCAGCTTAGTCAGGGCCTACACAGATACGCAGTATTTT. Translated: CASSLVRAYTDTQYF.

V is TRBV9 and J is TRBJ2-3, with 9 bases that match TRBD2. This CDR3 region has 17 residues. The junction had 11 bases not matched to a gene; V was cut back by 4 bases and J by 2 bases. The germline V gene has CDR1 SGDLS and CDR2 YYNGEE. The CDR3 here is CASSPHPSGEITDTQYF. The CDR3 DNA reads TGTGCCAGCAGCCCCCACCCTAGCGGGGAGATCACAGATACGCAGTATTTT.

This clone was picked up a small number of times. V usage is TRBV29-1 and J usage is TRBJ2-1; possibly TRBD2 for D (5 bases). This CDR3 comprises 11 residues. V lost 4 bases and J 5 bases, leaving 6 bases between the germline ends. Germline-derived CDR1 and CDR2 are SQVTM and ANQGSEA. The CDR3 nucleotides are TGCAGCGTTGGGCGGGACAATGAGCAGTTCTTC. Its translation is CSVGRDNEQFF.

V gene TRBV5-6 combines with J gene TRBJ1-5; the D is unclear. Per germline, CDR1 SGHDT and CDR2 YYEEEE. With 1 base removed from V and 0 bases from J, the gap between germline ends came to 8 bases. This CDR3 has 15 residues. CDR3 amino acids: CASSLRGYSNQPQHF. The CDR3 DNA follows: TGTGCCAGCAGCTTGCGGGGTTATAGCAATCAGCCCCAGCATTTT. The full variable domain, in which reference TRBV5-6 and TRBJ1-5 provide the parts outside the CDR3, is DAGVTQSPTHLIKTRGQQVTLRCSPKSGHDTVSWYQQALGQGPQFIFQYYEEEERQRGNFPDRFSGHQFPNYSSELNVNALLLGDSALYLCASSLRGYSNQPQHFGDGTRLSIL.

Written as DNA, the CDR3 is TGTGCCAGCAGCCTGGGACAGCTCTATGGCTACACCTTC. It is translated as CASSLGQLYGYTF. This chain links TRBV7-9 with TRBJ1-2; 7 bases are a match to TRBD1. The CDR3 length is 13 residues. Trimming removed 5 bases from V and 4 bases from J; junction bases left unmatched: 4. Germline V gene lookup returns CDR1 SEHNR and CDR2 FQNEAQ (reference sequence).

Only a few counts were recorded for this clone. The CDR3 reads CASSLYLGGSYNEQFF. DNA for the CDR3: TGCGCCAGCAGCTTGTACCTGGGGGGCTCCTACAATGAGCAGTTCTTC. The V gene is TRBV5-1, the J gene TRBJ2-1; maybe TRBD2 (6 bases). Germline V lookup: CDR1 SGHRS, CDR2 YFSETQ. The CDR3 runs 16 residues. V was trimmed by 1 base and J by 0 bases, leaving 11 bases between them.

V is TRBV9 and J is TRBJ1-6, with 9 nucleotides matching TRBD1. CDR3 length: 14 amino acids. Germline V CDR1 and CDR2: SGDLS, YYNGEE. Germline trimming cut 4 bases from V and 11 bases from J; bases unmatched to any gene: 7. The CDR3 here is CASSRGQGRTPLHF. As DNA, the CDR3 is TGTGCCAGCAGCCGAGGACAGGGGAGAACACCCCTCCACTTT.

The chain has TRBV7-9 and TRBJ1-2, with 10 bases that match TRBD1. V was pared by 2 bases and J by 7 bases, with 16 bases of the junction left unmatched. Germline-derived CDR1 and CDR2 are SEHNR and FQNEAQ (reference sequence). The CDR3 totals 18 residues. Here the CDR3 DNA reads TGTGCCAGCAGCTTAAAAGGAGGACCCGGGACAGGGGTGGCTGGCTACACCTTC. Protein sequence: CASSLKGGPGTGVAGYTF.